These 8 T cell receptor beta chains share one sample of origin, sequenced in a study of T cell responses to AZD1222 COVID-19 vaccine. Sequenced by immunoSEQ multiplex PCR; TCRdb stores in-frame clones only, minus some. The profile shows 120,000 or so clones, roughly nine tenths of them singletons. Sequencing was performed on peripheral blood, taken on day 0 of AZD1222 vaccination. These receptors were obtained from an adult in good health.

This rearrangement joins TRBV5-1 to TRBJ2-5, with D perhaps TRBD1 (6 bases). The CDR3 has 17 residues. Germline CDR1 and CDR2: SGHRS and YFSETQ. Trimming stripped 4 bases from V and 5 bases from J, with 24 bases between. This chain's CDR3 is CASSPRTGLGPRETQYF. The CDR3 nucleotides read TGCGCCAGCAGCCCACGAACAGGGTTAGGGCCTCGTGAGACCCAGTACTTC.

V gene TRBV9 combines with J gene TRBJ1-3, with D tentatively TRBD1 (5 bases). Germline loops: CDR1 SGDLS, CDR2 YYNGEE. CDR3 size: 12 residues. Trimming removed 8 bases at V and 4 bases at J, with 10 bases between. CDR3 protein: CASSGTGNTIYF. CDR3 nucleotides: TGTGCCAGTTCGGGGACCGGAAACACCATATATTTT.

This rearrangement joins TRBV5-4 to TRBJ1-3; 8 nucleotides agree with TRBD1. The CDR3 is 15 residues long. The J segment lost 3 bases and the V segment lost 3 bases, leaving 5 bases of the junction unmatched. Germline CDR1 is SGHNT and CDR2 is YYREEE (reference sequence). CDR3 nucleotide sequence: TGTGCCAGCAGCTCCCAGGGGGCTGTTGGAAACACCATATATTTT. Its protein product is CASSSQGAVGNTIYF.

This rearrangement joins TRBV5-4 to TRBJ2-1; 9 bases are a match to TRBD2. The CDR3 loop spans 16 amino acids. CDR1 is SGHNT and CDR2 is YYREEE in the germline V gene (reference sequence). V shed 0 bases, J shed 2 bases, and the junction held 3 bases outside the gene matches. The CDR3 bases are TGTGCCAGCAGCTTGGACCCTAGCGGGACCTACAATGAGCAGTTCTTC. Translating gives CASSLDPSGTYNEQFF.

The J gene is TRBJ2-1, the V gene TRBV9; the D is unclear. Germline V gene data show CDR1 as SGDLS and CDR2 as YYNGEE. This CDR3 spans 14 amino acids. The germline V and J ends were trimmed by 0 bases and 6 bases, with 10 bases remaining between them. CDR3 nucleotides: TGTGCCAGCAGCGTAGTGTCTGGCGGCAATGAGCAGTTCTTC. Translated: CASSVVSGGNEQFF.

This chain connects TRBV29-1 to TRBJ1-5; possible D gene TRBD1, 5 bases. From germline, CDR1 is SQVTM and CDR2 ANQGSEA. The CDR3 covers 15 residues. Trimming left V 4 bases short and J 3 bases short, with 16 bases between. CDR3 nucleotides: TGCAGCGTTGGGGATCGGGGGGGATCCAATCAGCCCCAGCATTTT. It codes for CSVGDRGGSNQPQHF.

The chain links TRBV5-5 to TRBJ1-4; tentative D call: TRBD1 (5 bases). Germline V gene lookup returns CDR1 SGHKS and CDR2 YYEKEE (reference sequence). This CDR3 comprises 13 residues. V was clipped by 4 bases and J by 8 bases, with 12 bases between them. The DNA of the CDR3 is TGTGCCAGCAGCGGGGTCCGGGGGGAAAAACTGTTTTTT. Translated, it gives CASSGVRGEKLFF.

The chain couples TRBV6-5 to TRBJ2-7, with 11 bases aligning to TRBD2. This CDR3 spans 15 amino acids. The germline gives CDR1 MNHEY, CDR2 SVGAGI. The V gene end was trimmed by 6 bases and the J gene end by 2 bases; junction bases not matched to a gene: 6. In DNA form, the CDR3 reads TGTGCCAGCAGACCACTAGCGGGGGAGACCTACGAGCAGTACTTC. Its protein is CASRPLAGETYEQYF.